This T cell receptor (beta chain) was captured by sequencing in a study of OX40 agonist ivuxolimab in advanced cancers. Turning to the study itself: An agonistic human IgG2 monoclonal antibody against OX40 (CD134) was given. Every 2 weeks, ivuxolimab was infused into the patients intravenously at between 0.01 and 10 mg/kg. Three dose-escalation patients had partial responses: one with hepatocellular carcinoma and two with cutaneous melanoma.

The germline V gene encodes CDR1 MGHRA and CDR2 YSYEKL. With 7 bases removed from V and 4 bases from J, the gap between germline ends came to 15 bases. This CDR3 has 14 amino acids. Sequencing used immunoSEQ multiplex PCR; TCRdb keeps in-frame clones, though not all of them. The data hold more than 20,000 clones, with about 86% observed a single time. The sample holds one count of this clone. This chain joins TRBV4-1 and TRBJ2-3, with D maybe TRBD2 (5 bases). This material consisted of CD4+ or CD8+ T cells sorted from blood, taken in a trial of the OX40 agonist ivuxolimab. The receptor comes from an adult with an advanced solid tumor such as melanoma, head and neck, liver or kidney cancer. CDR3 sequence: CASKDVGSSDTQYF. CDR3 sequence (DNA): TGCGCCAGCAAGGATGTGGGGAGCTCAGATACGCAGTATTTT.